This T cell receptor (beta chain) derives from a study of T cell repertoires in cytomegalovirus infection (dated by TCRdb to the late 2010s). Regarding the complete study: Recently identified HLA-C-restricted CMV epitopes, whose presentation resists viral immunomodulation, were targeted by peptide stimulations together with well-studied HLA-B-restricted epitopes. Donor HLA type was relevant to the analysis, because carriage of CMV infection together with the matching HLA type was indicated by public TCR beta signatures. The research as a whole found: Carriers of CMV infection plus the relevant HLA type were discriminated by the cumulative frequency of public TCR beta family members in the study cohort and in an independent roughly 320-donor cohort. The ex vivo response was dominated by HLA-C-restricted CMV-specific TCR beta clonotypes, and the single most frequent clonotype in two of eight donors was supplied by these HLA-C-restricted clonotypes.

Sequencing took place on an Illumina HiSeq 1500. Using fastp trimming at Q25 and MiXCR clonotype assembly, TCRdb reanalyzed the public sequencing data and kept in-frame beta chains. Merged by CDR3 protein, the rows form single entries marked with the most common genes and DNA. The sample profile shows hundreds of thousands of distinct CDR3 sequences; more than 25% of them were found once. Around 15% of the sample is held by the ten biggest clonotypes. Sample treatment or condition, as interpreted from the label and publication: in vitro stimulation with specific CMV peptide epitopes to enrich CMV-specific T cells. Worth noting for this clonotype: The specificity of this receptor is unknown. No base quality information exists; no much larger clone differs at one position.

The germline V gene gives CDR1 as LGHNA and CDR2 as YNFKEQ. From the cysteine through the phenylalanine, the CDR3 covers 15 amino acids. The kept DNA is CDR3 alone, 45 bases in frame from the first base. V has 1 base trimmed and J has 4 bases trimmed; junction bases matching no gene number 0. The TCR was taken from a human donor in good health (CMV status not recorded). Some clones in this sample may be carry-over from other donors' samples. The receptor chain draws on TRBV4-2 and TRBJ2-5; TRBD2 aligns with 13 central bases. Sequences were derived from cultured CD8+ T cells from PBMCs, sampled from culture after CMV antigen stimulation. The CDR3 here reads CASSQGLAGGETQYF. The nucleotide sequence reads TGTGCCAGCAGCCAAGGACTAGCGGGGGGAGAGACCCAGTACTTC.